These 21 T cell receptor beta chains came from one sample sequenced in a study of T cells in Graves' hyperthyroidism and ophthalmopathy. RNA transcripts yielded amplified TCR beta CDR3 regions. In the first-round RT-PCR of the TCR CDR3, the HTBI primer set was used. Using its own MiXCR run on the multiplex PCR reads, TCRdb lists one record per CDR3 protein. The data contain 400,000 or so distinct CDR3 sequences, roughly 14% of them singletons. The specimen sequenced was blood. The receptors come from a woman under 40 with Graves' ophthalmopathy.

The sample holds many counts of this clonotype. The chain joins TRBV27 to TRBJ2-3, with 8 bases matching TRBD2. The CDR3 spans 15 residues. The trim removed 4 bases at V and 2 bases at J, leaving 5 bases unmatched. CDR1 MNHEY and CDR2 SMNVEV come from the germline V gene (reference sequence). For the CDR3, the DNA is TGTGCCAGCAGTTCTACTAGCGGTTACACAGATACGCAGTATTTT. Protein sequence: CASSSTSGYTDTQYF.

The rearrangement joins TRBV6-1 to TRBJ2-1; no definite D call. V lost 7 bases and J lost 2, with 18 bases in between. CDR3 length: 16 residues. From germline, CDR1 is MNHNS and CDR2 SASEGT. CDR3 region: CASNLHTKGTYNEQFF. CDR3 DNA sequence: TGTGCCAGCAACTTACACACCAAGGGTACCTACAATGAGCAGTTCTTC.

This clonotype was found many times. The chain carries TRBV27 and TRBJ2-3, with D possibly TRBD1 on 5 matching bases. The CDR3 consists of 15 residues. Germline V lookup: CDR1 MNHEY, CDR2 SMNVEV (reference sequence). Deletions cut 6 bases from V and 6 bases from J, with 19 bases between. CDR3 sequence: CASSPRWGRSDTQYF. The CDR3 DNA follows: TGTGCCAGCAGCCCTAGGTGGGGCCGGTCGGATACGCAGTATTTT.

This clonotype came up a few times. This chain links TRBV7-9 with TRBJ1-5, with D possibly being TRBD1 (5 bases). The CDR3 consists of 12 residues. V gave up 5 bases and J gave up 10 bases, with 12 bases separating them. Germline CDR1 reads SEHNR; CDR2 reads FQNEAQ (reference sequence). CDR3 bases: TGTGCCAGCAGCCAGGGAACCGTCCCCCAGCATTTT. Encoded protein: CASSQGTVPQHF.

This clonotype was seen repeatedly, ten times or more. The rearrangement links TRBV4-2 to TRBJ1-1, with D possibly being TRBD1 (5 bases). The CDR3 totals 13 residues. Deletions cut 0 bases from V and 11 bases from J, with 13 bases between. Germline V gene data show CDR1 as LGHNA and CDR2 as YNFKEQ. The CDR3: CASSQDAGMNAFF. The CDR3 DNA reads TGTGCCAGCAGCCAAGATGCAGGGATGAATGCTTTCTTT.

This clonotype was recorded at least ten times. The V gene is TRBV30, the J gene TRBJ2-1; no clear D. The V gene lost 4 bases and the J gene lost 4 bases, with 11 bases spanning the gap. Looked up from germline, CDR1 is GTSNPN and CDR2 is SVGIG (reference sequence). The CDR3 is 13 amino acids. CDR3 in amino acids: CAWKLGTYNEQFF. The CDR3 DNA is TGTGCCTGGAAGCTGGGAACATACAATGAGCAGTTCTTC.

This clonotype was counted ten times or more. CDR3 residues: CASTLGPGISNYDEQFF. The CDR3 DNA reads as TGTGCCAGCACCCTAGGCCCTGGGATATCTAATTACGATGAGCAGTTCTTC. The gene calls are TRBV14 and TRBJ2-1; no firm D call. With 7 bases removed from V and 8 bases from J, the gap between germline ends came to 27 bases. Germline assignment: CDR1 SGHDN and CDR2 FVKESK. CDR3 length: 17 amino acids.

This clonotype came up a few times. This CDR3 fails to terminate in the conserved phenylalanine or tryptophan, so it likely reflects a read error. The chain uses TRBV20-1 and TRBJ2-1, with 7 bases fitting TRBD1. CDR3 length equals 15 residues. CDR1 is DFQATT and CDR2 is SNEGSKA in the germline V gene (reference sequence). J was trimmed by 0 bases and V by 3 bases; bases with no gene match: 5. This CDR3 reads CSASSGQPSYNEQFL. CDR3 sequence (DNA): TGCAGTGCTAGCTCGGGACAGCCCTCCTACAATGAGCAGTTCCTC.

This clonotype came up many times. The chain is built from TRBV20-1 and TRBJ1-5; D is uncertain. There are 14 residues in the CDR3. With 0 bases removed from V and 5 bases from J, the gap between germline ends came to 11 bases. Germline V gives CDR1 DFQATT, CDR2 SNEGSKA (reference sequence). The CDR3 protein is CSARDFYGDQPQHF. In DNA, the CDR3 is TGCAGTGCTAGAGATTTCTATGGGGATCAGCCCCAGCATTTT.

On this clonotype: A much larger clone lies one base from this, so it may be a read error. The CDR3 protein is CASSMDRSSYNGQFF. As DNA, the CDR3 is TGTGCCAGTAGTATGGACAGGAGCTCCTACAATGGGCAGTTCTTC. This chain links TRBV19 with TRBJ2-1; 7 bases align to TRBD1. This CDR3 spans 15 amino acids. Germline V CDR1 and CDR2: LNHDA, SQIVND (reference sequence). The full variable domain, its missing parts supplied by reference TRBV19 and TRBJ2-1, is DGGITQSPKYLFRKEGQNVTLSCEQNLNHDAMYWYRQDPGQGLRLIYYSQIVNDFQKGDIAEGYSVSREKKESFPLTVTSAQKNPTAFYLCASSMDRSSYNGQFFGPGTRLTVL.

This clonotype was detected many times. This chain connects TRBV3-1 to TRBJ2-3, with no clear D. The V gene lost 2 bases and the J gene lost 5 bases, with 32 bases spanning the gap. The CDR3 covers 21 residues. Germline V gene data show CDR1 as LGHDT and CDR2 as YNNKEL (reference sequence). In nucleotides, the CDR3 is TGTGCCAGCAGCCAATCATGGACCACCGGGTTTTCACACACCAGTAAAGATACGCAGTATTTT. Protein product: CASSQSWTTGFSHTSKDTQYF.

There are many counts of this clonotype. The CDR3 loop is CAWSVVGGLNEQFF. In DNA form, the CDR3 reads TGTGCCTGGAGTGTGGTGGGGGGGCTCAATGAGCAGTTCTTC. The chain links TRBV30 to TRBJ2-1; D is perhaps TRBD2 (7 bases). V lost 0 bases to trimming and J lost 6 bases, with 12 bases between them. This CDR3 contains 14 residues. Looked up from germline, CDR1 is GTSNPN and CDR2 is SVGIG (reference sequence).

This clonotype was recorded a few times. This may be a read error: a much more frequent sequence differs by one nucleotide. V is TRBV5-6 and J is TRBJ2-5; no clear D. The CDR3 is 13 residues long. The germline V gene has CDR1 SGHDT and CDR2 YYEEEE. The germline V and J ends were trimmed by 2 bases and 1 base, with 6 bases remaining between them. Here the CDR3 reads CASSFNSQETQYF. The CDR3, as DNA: TGTGCCAGCAGCTTTAACAGCCAAGAGACCCAGTACTTC.

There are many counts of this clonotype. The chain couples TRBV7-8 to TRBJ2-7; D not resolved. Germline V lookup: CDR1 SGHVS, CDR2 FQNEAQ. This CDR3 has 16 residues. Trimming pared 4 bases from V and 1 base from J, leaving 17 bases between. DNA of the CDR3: TGTGCCAGCAGCTCGCCTAACATCGGTATATCCTACGAGCAGTACTTC. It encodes CASSSPNIGISYEQYF.

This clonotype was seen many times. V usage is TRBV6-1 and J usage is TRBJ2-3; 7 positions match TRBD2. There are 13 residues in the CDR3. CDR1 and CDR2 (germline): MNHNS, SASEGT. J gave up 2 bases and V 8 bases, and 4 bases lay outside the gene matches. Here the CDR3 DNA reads TGTGCCAGCCTCCTAGCGGTCACAGATACGCAGTATTTT. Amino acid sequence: CASLLAVTDTQYF.

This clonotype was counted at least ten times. For the CDR3, the DNA is TGTGCCAGCAGTTACTCGAGTCCCTTTACTAGCGGGCCCTACAATGAGCAGTTCTTC. Residues: CASSYSSPFTSGPYNEQFF. The chain recombines TRBV6-2 or TRBV6-3 with TRBJ2-1; the match to TRBD2 covers 9 bases. Per the germline V gene, CDR1 is MNHEY and CDR2 is SVGEGT. V shed 0 bases and J 2 bases; nucleotides not matched to a gene: 11. This CDR3 is 19 amino acids long.

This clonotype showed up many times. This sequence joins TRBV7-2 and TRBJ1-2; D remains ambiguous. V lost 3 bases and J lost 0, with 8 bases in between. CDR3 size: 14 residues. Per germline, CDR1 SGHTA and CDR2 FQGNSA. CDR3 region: CASSFGVANYGYTF. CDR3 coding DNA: TGTGCCAGCAGCTTTGGAGTAGCTAACTATGGCTACACCTTC.

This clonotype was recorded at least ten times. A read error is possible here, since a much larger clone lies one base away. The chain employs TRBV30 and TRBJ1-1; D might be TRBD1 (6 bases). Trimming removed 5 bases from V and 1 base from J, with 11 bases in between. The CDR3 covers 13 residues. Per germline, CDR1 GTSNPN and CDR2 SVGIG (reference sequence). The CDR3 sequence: CAWGPGANTEAFF. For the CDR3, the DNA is TGTGCCTGGGGCCCGGGGGCGAACACTGAAGCTTTCTTT.

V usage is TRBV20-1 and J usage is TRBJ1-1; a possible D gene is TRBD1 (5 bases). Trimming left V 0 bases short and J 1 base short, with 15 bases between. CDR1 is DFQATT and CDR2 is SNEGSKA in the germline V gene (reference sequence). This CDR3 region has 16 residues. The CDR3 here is CSARDGTVAGNTEAFF. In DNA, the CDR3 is TGCAGTGCTAGAGATGGGACCGTAGCGGGGAACACTGAAGCTTTCTTT.

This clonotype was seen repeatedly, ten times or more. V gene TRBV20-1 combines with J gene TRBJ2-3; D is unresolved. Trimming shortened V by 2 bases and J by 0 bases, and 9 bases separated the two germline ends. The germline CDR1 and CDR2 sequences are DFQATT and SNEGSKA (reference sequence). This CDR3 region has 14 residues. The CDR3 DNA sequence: TGCAGTGCTAGATTTGGGGTCAGCACAGATACGCAGTATTTT. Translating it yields CSARFGVSTDTQYF.

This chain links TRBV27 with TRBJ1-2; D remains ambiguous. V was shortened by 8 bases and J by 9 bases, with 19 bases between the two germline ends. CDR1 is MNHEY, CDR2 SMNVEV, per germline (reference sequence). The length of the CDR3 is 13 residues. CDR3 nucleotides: TGTGCCAGCCGAGCGGACGGAGCTTGGAGCTACACCTTC. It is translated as CASRADGAWSYTF.